The 23 T cell receptor beta chains given below trace back to one sample, sequenced in a study of T cells after posttransplantation cyclophosphamide. Treatment was busulfan-fludarabine conditioning, a marrow graft, and cyclophosphamide on days +3 and +4. Assay used: immunoSEQ multiplex PCR; TCRdb lists only in-frame clones, some missing. The table includes tens of thousands of clones, around 91% detected once. This specimen consisted of PBMCs, obtained around 58 days after allogeneic stem cell transplant with posttransplant cyclophosphamide. The receptor set was obtained from a male patient in his sixties or seventies who received an allogeneic stem cell transplant from a related donor and was CMV-positive. Some T cells may trace back to the graft donor.

The CDR3 loop is CASREGTSANTGELFF. The CDR3 DNA sequence: TGTGCCAGCAGGGAGGGAACAAGCGCGAACACCGGGGAGCTGTTTTTT. The chain joins TRBV27 to TRBJ2-2, with D perhaps TRBD2 (6 bases). Germline-derived CDR1 and CDR2 are MNHEY and SMNVEV (reference sequence). The CDR3 runs 16 residues. Trimming pared 6 bases from V and 0 bases from J, leaving 14 bases between.

This clone appeared a few times. The CDR3 loop is CASSGPGYSNQPQHF. The CDR3 DNA reads TGTGCCAGCAGTGGACCAGGGTACAGCAATCAGCCCCAGCATTTT. The chain has TRBV25-1 and TRBJ1-5, with a weak D call TRBD1 (5 bases). There are 15 residues in the CDR3. In germline, CDR1 is MGHDK, CDR2 SYGVNS. V was trimmed by 4 bases and J by 1 base, leaving 11 bases between them.

V is TRBV29-1 and J is TRBJ1-4; 12 bases match TRBD1. The junction had 13 bases not matched to a gene; V was cut back by 4 bases and J by 7 bases. The CDR3 consists of 17 residues. CDR1 and CDR2 (germline): SQVTM, ANQGSEA. The CDR3 protein is CSVGKGQGARSREKLFF. DNA of the CDR3: TGCAGCGTTGGGAAGGGACAGGGGGCGCGTAGTCGTGAAAAACTGTTTTTT. The full variable domain, its missing parts supplied by reference TRBV29-1 and TRBJ1-4, is SAVISQKPSRDICQRGTSLTIQCQVDSQVTMMFWYRQQPGQSLTLIATANQGSEATYESGFVIDKFPISRPNLTFSTLTVSNMSPEDSSIYLCSVGKGQGARSREKLFFGSGTQLSVL.

The CDR3 nucleotides read TGCGCCAGCAGCCCCCCGGGGGACGAGCAGTACTTC. Translation: CASSPPGDEQYF. The chain employs TRBV5-1 and TRBJ2-7; weak D call: TRBD2 (6 bases). This CDR3 is built from 12 residues. Germline V gives CDR1 SGHRS, CDR2 YFSETQ. Deletions cut 4 bases from V and 5 bases from J, with 10 bases between.

In this sample, this clone turned up once. This chain joins TRBV15 and TRBJ1-1, with D uncertain. The germline V gene encodes CDR1 LNHNV and CDR2 YYDKDF (reference sequence). V was pared by 0 bases and J by 4 bases, with 9 bases between. CDR3 length: 14 residues. The chain's CDR3 is CATSRELQLTEAFF. CDR3 sequence (DNA): TGTGCCACCAGCAGAGAGTTACAGCTCACTGAAGCTTTCTTT.

This chain joins TRBV7-9 and TRBJ1-1; 12 bases agree with TRBD1. CDR1 is SEHNR and CDR2 is FQNEAQ in the germline V gene (reference sequence). The CDR3 has 15 amino acids. The trim removed 2 bases at V and 4 bases at J, leaving 2 bases unmatched. The CDR3 coding sequence is TGTGCCAGCAGCTTACGGGACAGGGGGCGCACTGAAGCTTTCTTT. Translated: CASSLRDRGRTEAFF.

The rearrangement links TRBV9 to TRBJ1-1, with D possibly TRBD1 on 5 matching bases. Trimming cost V 0 bases and J 1 base, with 7 bases left between them. The germline V gene encodes CDR1 SGDLS and CDR2 YYNGEE. The CDR3 runs to 14 residues. The CDR3 bases are TGTGCCAGCAGCGTAGGCGGACAGAACACTGAAGCTTTCTTT. This sequence encodes CASSVGGQNTEAFF.

A word on this clone: Different DNA sequences within this sample yield the same CDR3. J is TRBJ1-1 and V is TRBV5-4; perhaps TRBD1 as D (6 bases). From germline, CDR1 is SGHNT and CDR2 YYREEE (reference sequence). This CDR3 has 15 residues. V lost 0 bases to trimming and J lost 0 bases, with 9 bases between them. The DNA for the CDR3 is TGTGCCAGCAGCTTGGCGGGGGGCCTGAACACTGAAGCTTTCTTT. Translating it yields CASSLAGGLNTEAFF.

The chain combines TRBV11-2 with TRBJ2-1, with TRBD1 matching over 8 bases. CDR1 and CDR2 from the germline V gene are SGHAT and FQNNGV. The V and J ends lost 2 bases and 3 bases, in that order; junction bases with no gene match: 12. The CDR3 spans 18 residues. CDR3 loop: CASSLKDRVPSRYNEQFF. DNA for the CDR3: TGTGCCAGCAGCTTAAAGGACAGGGTCCCTTCTCGCTACAATGAGCAGTTCTTC.

This clone was counted once. This rearrangement joins TRBV2 to TRBJ1-1; D unclear. The germline V gene encodes CDR1 SNHLY and CDR2 FYNNEI. Trimming shortened V by 8 bases and J by 1 base, and 5 bases separated the two germline ends. This CDR3 comprises 11 residues. The CDR3 nucleotides read TGTGCCAGCCGGGAGAACACTGAAGCTTTCTTT. It translates to CASRENTEAFF.

The sample holds one count of this clone. J is TRBJ1-6 and V is TRBV7-9, with D perhaps TRBD1 (5 bases). Germline V gene data show CDR1 as SEHNR and CDR2 as FQNEAQ (reference sequence). Trimming took 1 base from V and 9 from J, leaving 13 bases between them. The CDR3 consists of 15 residues. This chain's CDR3 is CASSLVGQGGSPLHF. In DNA form, the CDR3 reads TGTGCCAGCAGCTTAGTCGGGCAGGGCGGTTCACCCCTCCACTTT.

Only a few counts were recorded for this clone. The chain has TRBV6-5 and TRBJ2-7; D may be TRBD1 (6 bases). This CDR3 region has 13 residues. V lost 6 bases and J 2 bases, leaving 11 bases between the germline ends. CDR1 is MNHEY, CDR2 SVGAGI, per germline. The CDR3: CASSRQVTYEQYF. CDR3 nucleotide sequence: TGTGCCAGCAGCCGACAGGTCACCTACGAGCAGTACTTC.

The J gene is TRBJ1-1, the V gene TRBV5-1; D ambiguous. Germline V lookup: CDR1 SGHRS, CDR2 YFSETQ. There are 14 residues in the CDR3. The V end was cut by 0 bases, the J end by 1 base, with 7 bases between. The CDR3 here is CASSLAVWNTEAFF. CDR3 DNA sequence: TGCGCCAGCAGCTTGGCCGTCTGGAACACTGAAGCTTTCTTT.

The chain has TRBV5-1 and TRBJ2-1; D is perhaps TRBD2 (6 bases). The CDR3 loop spans 15 amino acids. CDR1 SGHRS and CDR2 YFSETQ come from the germline V gene. The V and J ends lost 5 bases and 8 bases respectively, with 20 bases between them. Written as DNA, the CDR3 is TGCGCCAGCAGTTCATATCGTCCTAGCGTCGATGAGCAGTTCTTC. It is translated as CASSSYRPSVDEQFF.

The sample holds one count of this clone. The CDR3 DNA is TGTGCCACTGGCGGGGGGGCATCTATTCGATCCTACAATGAGCAGTTCTTC. Its protein product is CATGGGASIRSYNEQFF. The chain has TRBV15 and TRBJ2-1; 9 bases fit TRBD2. With V trimmed by 9 bases and J by 1 base, 13 bases remained unmatched. This CDR3 is built from 17 residues. Per germline, CDR1 LNHNV and CDR2 YYDKDF (reference sequence).

V usage is TRBV18 and J usage is TRBJ2-2; TRBD2 might be the D (6 bases). The CDR3 runs 16 residues. Germline V CDR1 and CDR2: KGHSH, LQKENI. V dropped 4 bases and J dropped 13 bases, with 25 bases sitting between them. The CDR3 region is CASSLGGARQAARLFF. For the CDR3, the DNA is TGTGCCAGCTCACTGGGCGGGGCCAGGCAGGCAGCGCGGCTGTTTTTT.

This chain links TRBV23-1 with TRBJ2-7; D is possibly TRBD2 (6 bases). TRBV23-1 belongs to the ORF category, with a function that is uncertain. The CDR3 contains 13 residues. The V end was cut by 8 bases, the J end by 7 bases, with 18 bases between. The CDR3 spells CASGTGTEGEQYF. The CDR3 region has the DNA TGCGCCAGCGGTACCGGGACTGAGGGGGAGCAGTACTTC.

The rearrangement links TRBV12-5 to TRBJ1-2; D not certain. The V and J ends lost 11 bases and 2 bases respectively, with 21 bases between them. CDR1 is LGHNT and CDR2 is FRNRAP in the germline V gene. This CDR3 contains 15 residues. The CDR3 protein is CAGYPPLGGNYGYTF. The DNA for the CDR3 is TGTGCTGGCTATCCCCCGTTAGGAGGGAACTATGGCTACACCTTC.

This chain connects TRBV5-1 to TRBJ2-5; tentatively, D is TRBD1 (6 bases). The CDR3 has 16 amino acids. The V and J ends lost 4 bases and 3 bases respectively, with 19 bases between them. Germline assignment: CDR1 SGHRS and CDR2 YFSETQ. The CDR3 here is CASSHLSDRLEETQYF. CDR3 in DNA: TGCGCCAGCAGCCATCTGTCCGACAGGTTAGAAGAGACCCAGTACTTC.

The chain uses TRBV4-2 and TRBJ2-3; D may be TRBD2 (6 bases). This CDR3 has 16 amino acids. Germline assignment: CDR1 LGHNA and CDR2 YNFKEQ. Trimming stripped 0 bases from V and 1 base from J, with 11 bases between. The CDR3 region is CASSQERASGTDTQYF. CDR3 coding DNA: TGTGCCAGCAGCCAAGAGAGGGCTAGCGGCACAGATACGCAGTATTTT.

The rearrangement uses TRBV7-8 and TRBJ2-2, with a possible D match to TRBD1 (5 bases). Germline V lookup: CDR1 SGHVS, CDR2 FQNEAQ. The V and J ends lost 2 bases and 2 bases respectively, with 12 bases between them. CDR3 length: 16 residues. The CDR3 coding sequence is TGTGCCAGCAGCTTAAGGGGCCCTGATAACACCGGGGAGCTGTTTTTT. It encodes CASSLRGPDNTGELFF. Based on the CDR3 plus reference TRBV7-8 and TRBJ2-2, the full variable domain is GAGVSQSPRYKVAKRGQDVALRCDPISGHVSLFWYQQALGQGPEFLTYFQNEAQLDKSGLPSDRFFAERPEGSVSTLKIQRTQQEDSAVYLCASSLRGPDNTGELFFGEGSRLTVL.

The CDR3 nucleotides read TGTGCCAGCAGCCAAAGAGACAGATCAGATACGCAGTATTTT. Protein sequence: CASSQRDRSDTQYF. The rearrangement uses TRBV7-8 and TRBJ2-3; possible D gene TRBD1, 5 bases. The V end was cut by 5 bases, the J end by 4 bases, with 13 bases between. Germline V gene lookup returns CDR1 SGHVS and CDR2 FQNEAQ. There are 14 residues in the CDR3. The full variable domain, with the rest looked up from reference TRBV7-8 and TRBJ2-3, is GAGVSQSPRYKVAKRGQDVALRCDPISGHVSLFWYQQALGQGPEFLTYFQNEAQLDKSGLPSDRFFAERPEGSVSTLKIQRTQQEDSAVYLCASSQRDRSDTQYFGPGTRLTVL.

This chain uses TRBV6-5 with TRBJ1-2; TRBD1 is a possible D gene (6 bases). The germline V and J ends were trimmed by 2 bases and 4 bases, with 14 bases remaining between them. Germline V gene sequence: CDR1 MNHEY, CDR2 SVGAGI. The CDR3 is made up of 15 amino acids. Written as DNA, the CDR3 is TGTGCCAGCAGTTACGAAGGGTCAGGGGCCTATGGCTACACCTTC. Residues: CASSYEGSGAYGYTF.